The rows below give T cell receptor beta chains drawn from one sample of a study of blood T cell repertoires in COVID-19. Profiling relied on immunoSEQ multiplex PCR, and the TCRdb table lists in-frame clones only, not all of them. The profile shows fewer than 400,000 clones, around 84% of them singletons. Material for sequencing was PBMCs or T cells enriched from blood (not recorded which). Receptor source: a man younger than 45 who had recovered from COVID-19. Both conserved end residues are part of each CDR3. D genes are given only for firm matches. Only part of the rows carry a size: once, few, many, or a class if the clone is expanded.

NA	TRBV7-2	15	TRBJ2-7	NA	CASSLVGPGSYEQYF	TGTGCCAGCAGCTTAGTCGGTCCAGGTTCCTACGAGCAGTACTTC
once	TRBV4-1	15	TRBJ2-1	TRBD2	CASSPRLAGVDEQFF	TGCGCCAGCAGCCCCAGGTTAGCGGGGGTGGATGAGCAGTTCTTC
few	TRBV11-2	16	TRBJ2-3	TRBD2	CASSPRTSRGADTQYF	TGTGCCAGCAGCCCGAGGACTAGCCGGGGGGCAGATACGCAGTATTTT
NA	TRBV6-5	15	TRBJ2-7	NA	CASSLGGAVYYEQYF	TGTGCCAGCAGCCTCGGGGGAGCGGTGTACTACGAGCAGTACTTC
once	TRBV6-5	15	TRBJ2-7	TRBD1	CASKAPGQGSYEQYF	TGTGCCAGCAAAGCCCCGGGACAGGGCTCCTACGAGCAGTACTTC
NA	TRBV7-8	15	TRBJ2-4	TRBD2	CASTKTSGSQNIQYF	TGTGCCAGCACCAAGACTAGCGGTAGTCAAAACATTCAGTACTTC
NA	TRBV19	15	TRBJ1-2	TRBD1	CASTLKLTGDYGYTF	TGTGCCAGTACCCTTAAACTCACAGGGGACTATGGCTACACCTTC
NA	TRBV28	15	TRBJ2-3	TRBD2	CASSLAGPSTDTQYF	TGTGCCAGCAGTCTAGCGGGCCCGAGCACAGATACGCAGTATTTT
NA	TRBV19	17	TRBJ2-1	NA	CASSIWGVGGGYNEQFF	TGTGCCAGTAGTATCTGGGGTGTGGGAGGGGGGTACAATGAGCAGTTCTTC
once	TRBV19	16	TRBJ1-6	TRBD1	CASSIDDRGYNSPLHF	TGTGCCAGTAGTATAGATGACAGGGGTTATAATTCACCCCTCCACTTT
NA	TRBV7-8	17	TRBJ1-3	NA	CASSLDSGEFRGNTIYF	TGTGCCAGCAGCTTAGATAGCGGGGAATTTCGCGGAAACACCATATATTTT
NA	TRBV3-1/TRBV3-2	15	TRBJ2-1	TRBD2	CASSQSGGARNEQFF	TGTGCCAGCAGCCAAAGCGGGGGGGCCAGAAATGAGCAGTTCTTC
NA	TRBV28	15	TRBJ1-6	NA	CASSLPSSYNSPLHF	TGTGCCAGCAGTTTGCCGAGCTCCTATAATTCACCCCTCCACTTT
NA	TRBV6-5	14	TRBJ2-7	TRBD1	CASRFGQGAGEQYF	TGTGCCAGCCGATTTGGGCAGGGGGCTGGCGAGCAGTACTTC
few	TRBV5-1	14	TRBJ2-1	TRBD2	CASRYGTPGGEQFF	TGCGCCAGCAGATACGGAACACCGGGGGGTGAGCAGTTCTTC
NA	TRBV30	12	TRBJ2-7	TRBD1	CAWGDRGSEQYF	TGTGCCTGGGGGGACAGGGGGAGCGAGCAGTACTTC
NA	TRBV10-1	15	TRBJ2-5	NA	CASSTGLFGAETQYF	TGCGCCAGCAGCACCGGACTCTTTGGCGCAGAGACCCAGTACTTC
NA	TRBV19	15	TRBJ1-5	NA	CASSIGRVGNQPQHF	TGTGCCAGTAGTATAGGCCGGGTGGGTAATCAGCCCCAGCATTTT
few	TRBV27	13	TRBJ1-6	NA	CASSFSRNSPLHF	TGTGCCAGCAGTTTCTCGAGAAATTCACCCCTCCACTTT
once	TRBV24-1	14	TRBJ2-7	TRBD2	CATGGSGRANEQYF	TGTGCCACCGGAGGGAGCGGGAGGGCCAACGAGCAGTACTTC
NA	TRBV11-2	19	TRBJ1-1	NA	CASSLGYFKDGQKNTEAFF	TGTGCCAGCAGCTTAGGCTATTTTAAGGACGGACAGAAGAACACTGAAGCTTTCTTT
NA	TRBV19	15	TRBJ1-5	NA	CASSIDGWGSQPQHF	TGTGCCAGTAGTATAGACGGTTGGGGCAGCCAGCCCCAGCATTTT
NA	TRBV7-9	13	TRBJ2-5	NA	CASSLMTGETQYF	TGTGCCAGCAGCTTAATGACGGGGGAGACCCAGTACTTC
once	TRBV27	15	TRBJ2-6	NA	CASSSQGSGANVLTF	TGTGCCAGCAGTTCGCAGGGCTCTGGGGCCAACGTCCTGACTTTC
NA	TRBV4-1	15	TRBJ1-2	NA	CASSQRTGYLYGYTF	TGCGCCAGCAGCCAAAGAACAGGGTATTTATATGGCTACACCTTC
NA	TRBV7-8	17	TRBJ2-5	TRBD2	CASSWGLAGGNKETQYF	TGTGCCAGCAGCTGGGGACTAGCGGGAGGGAATAAGGAGACCCAGTACTTC
NA	TRBV5-1	15	TRBJ1-3	NA	CASSPAESSGNTIYF	TGCGCCAGCAGCCCGGCGGAGAGCTCTGGAAACACCATATATTTT
NA	TRBV10-3	14	TRBJ2-2	NA	CAISRVVDTGELFF	TGTGCCATCAGCAGGGTAGTCGACACCGGGGAGCTGTTTTTT
once	TRBV30	12	TRBJ1-2	TRBD1	CAWSVGGDGYTF	TGTGCCTGGAGTGTAGGGGGCGATGGCTACACCTTC
NA	TRBV7-9	16	TRBJ1-1	NA	CASSPHGPTPGTEAFF	TGTGCCAGCAGCCCCCATGGGCCCACGCCGGGGACTGAAGCTTTCTTT
NA	TRBV28	16	TRBJ1-5	TRBD1	CASSLYETGGRQPQHF	TGTGCCAGCAGTTTATACGAGACAGGGGGCCGCCAGCCCCAGCATTTT
NA	TRBV3-1/TRBV3-2	16	TRBJ2-7	NA	CASSQTDSPGVFGQYF	TGTGCCAGCAGCCAGACAGACTCCCCCGGTGTGTTTGGGCAGTACTTC
few	TRBV11-1	16	TRBJ2-3	TRBD2	CASSLGLAGVGDTQYF	TGTGCCAGCAGCCTGGGACTAGCGGGGGTAGGAGATACGCAGTATTTT
NA	TRBV10-3	19	TRBJ2-1	TRBD2	CAINPGTSGGADRINEQFF	TGTGCCATCAATCCCGGGACTAGCGGGGGGGCGGACCGAATTAATGAGCAGTTCTTC
NA	TRBV19	14	TRBJ1-3	NA	CASSIPGPGNTIYF	TGTGCCAGTAGTATACCAGGGCCCGGAAACACCATATATTTT
NA	TRBV19	15	TRBJ2-3	TRBD1	CASNRQGRKTDTQYF	TGTGCCAGTAACCGACAGGGTAGGAAAACAGATACGCAGTATTTT
NA	TRBV7-9	17	TRBJ2-3	TRBD1	CASSLAWTGAGTDTQYF	TGTGCCAGCAGCTTAGCTTGGACAGGGGCAGGGACAGATACGCAGTATTTT
NA	TRBV29-1	12	TRBJ1-1	NA	CSPGASPAEAFF	TGCAGCCCTGGGGCCTCTCCAGCTGAAGCTTTCTTT
NA	TRBV18	15	TRBJ1-3	TRBD1	CASSPNGQDGNTIYF	TGTGCCAGCTCACCAAATGGACAGGATGGAAACACCATATATTTT
NA	TRBV30	15	TRBJ2-3	TRBD2	CAWRAGGFWTDTQYF	TGTGCCTGGAGAGCCGGGGGGTTCTGGACAGATACGCAGTATTTT
NA	TRBV14	15	TRBJ2-1	TRBD1	CASSLQGAKNNEQFF	TGTGCCAGCAGCCTACAGGGGGCGAAAAACAATGAGCAGTTCTTC
NA	TRBV19	14	TRBJ1-5	NA	CASSMGQGGQPQHF	TGTGCCAGTAGTATGGGGCAGGGTGGACAGCCCCAGCATTTT
NA	TRBV24-1	12	TRBJ2-7	NA	CATSGGSYEQYF	TGTGCCACCAGTGGAGGCTCCTACGAGCAGTACTTC
NA	TRBV18	14	TRBJ2-7	TRBD1	CASSSGQGAYEQYF	TGTGCCAGCTCATCTGGACAGGGGGCCTACGAGCAGTACTTC
few	TRBV5-6	13	TRBJ1-5	NA	CASSLGEDQPQHF	TGTGCCAGCAGCTTAGGGGAGGATCAGCCCCAGCATTTT
NA	TRBV19	13	TRBJ1-6	NA	CASSMTGNSPLHF	TGTGCCAGTAGTATGACGGGAAATTCACCCCTCCACTTT
NA	TRBV3-1/TRBV3-2	13	TRBJ2-1	TRBD2	CASSHSGVHEQFF	TGTGCCAGCAGCCATAGCGGGGTCCATGAGCAGTTCTTC
NA	TRBV18	16	TRBJ2-1	NA	CASSPRQGSLGNEQFF	TGTGCCAGCTCACCAAGGCAGGGATCGCTGGGCAATGAGCAGTTCTTC
NA	TRBV7-2	16	TRBJ2-5	TRBD2	CASSYLSGTRSETQYF	TGTGCCAGCAGCTACTTAAGCGGGACGAGGTCCGAGACCCAGTACTTC